The 9 T cell receptor beta chains below come from one sample, sequenced in a study of blood T cell repertoires in COVID-19. Profiling relied on immunoSEQ multiplex PCR, and the TCRdb table lists in-frame clones only, not all of them. The sample has approximately 300,000 clones; more than 80% are singletons. The specimen sequenced was peripheral blood. The receptor set was obtained from a woman aged 25 to 45 with COVID-19, enrolled during active disease.

The J gene is TRBJ1-1, the V gene TRBV5-5; 10 nucleotides line up with TRBD1. CDR3 length: 15 residues. With V trimmed by 4 bases and J by 5 bases, 8 bases remained unmatched. Germline V CDR1 and CDR2: SGHKS, YYEKEE (reference sequence). CDR3 region: CASSILTGGYTEAFF. The CDR3 bases are TGTGCCAGCAGCATTCTGACAGGGGGCTATACTGAAGCTTTCTTT.

The chain joins TRBV6-1 to TRBJ1-1; D gene unclear. Germline V CDR1 and CDR2: MNHNS, SASEGT. The CDR3 sequence is 19 residues long. V lost 0 bases to trimming and J lost 5 bases, with 25 bases between them. This CDR3 reads CASSEATILNLGGKTEAFF. CDR3 DNA sequence: TGTGCCAGCAGTGAAGCGACGATACTAAACTTGGGAGGGAAAACTGAAGCTTTCTTT.

The chain links TRBV5-1 to TRBJ1-3; 7 bases agree with TRBD1. The J segment lost 5 bases and the V segment lost 4 bases, leaving 9 bases of the junction unmatched. The CDR3 loop spans 15 amino acids. CDR1 is SGHRS, CDR2 YFSETQ, per germline. Here the CDR3 reads CASSREGALRNTIYF. CDR3 in DNA: TGCGCCAGCAGCCGGGAGGGGGCCCTCCGAAACACCATATATTTT.

The chain employs TRBV5-4 and TRBJ1-2, with D maybe TRBD1 (5 bases). The ends were cut back, 3 bases at V and 3 bases at J, with 15 bases in the middle. Germline assignment: CDR1 SGHNT and CDR2 YYREEE (reference sequence). The CDR3 totals 15 residues. In nucleotides, the CDR3 is TGTGCCAGCAGCTGGGCGCGGGACTCCTACTATGGCTACACCTTC. Translated, it gives CASSWARDSYYGYTF.

V is TRBV11-3 and J is TRBJ2-1, with a possible D match to TRBD2 (7 bases). From germline, CDR1 is SGHNT and CDR2 YENEEA. This CDR3 is built from 13 residues. The V gene lost 5 bases and the J gene lost 9 bases, with 14 bases spanning the gap. CDR3 nucleotide sequence: TGTGCCAGCAGCCAGGGGTGGGAGGGTGAGCAGTTCTTC. Its translation: CASSQGWEGEQFF.

This clone was found once. The gene calls are TRBV18 and TRBJ1-5, with D perhaps TRBD1 (5 bases). The CDR3 has 13 amino acids. CDR1 KGHSH and CDR2 LQKENI come from the germline V gene. V was clipped by 3 bases and J by 12 bases, with 15 bases between them. The CDR3, as DNA: TGTGCCAGCTCACCGCCACCGGGACTGCTCCAGCATTTT. Translation: CASSPPPGLLQHF.

The rearrangement links TRBV6-1 to TRBJ2-7; D remains ambiguous. CDR1 and CDR2 from the germline V gene are MNHNS and SASEGT. CDR3 length equals 16 residues. Trimming took 0 bases from V and 2 from J, leaving 14 bases between them. The CDR3 DNA reads as TGTGCCAGCAGTGAAGCGCGGCGGATGTTGACCTACGAGCAGTACTTC. Its protein product is CASSEARRMLTYEQYF.

This chain connects TRBV6-2 or TRBV6-3 to TRBJ1-2; D gene unclear. V shed 2 bases and J shed 4 bases, with 11 bases lying between them. The germline V gene has CDR1 MNHEY and CDR2 SVGEGT. The CDR3 covers 14 residues. The CDR3 sequence is CASSYLGRAYGYTF. The DNA of the CDR3 is TGTGCCAGCAGTTACCTTGGGAGGGCCTATGGCTACACCTTC.

The J gene is TRBJ2-7, the V gene TRBV10-2; TRBD2 aligns across 7 bases. J was trimmed by 3 bases and V by 3 bases; bases with no gene match: 11. The CDR3 has 16 residues. The germline CDR1 and CDR2 sequences are WSHSY and SAAADI. CDR3 nucleotides: TGCGCCAGCAGTGACCATAGGACTACGGGGGGCTACGAGCAGTACTTC. This encodes CASSDHRTTGGYEQYF.